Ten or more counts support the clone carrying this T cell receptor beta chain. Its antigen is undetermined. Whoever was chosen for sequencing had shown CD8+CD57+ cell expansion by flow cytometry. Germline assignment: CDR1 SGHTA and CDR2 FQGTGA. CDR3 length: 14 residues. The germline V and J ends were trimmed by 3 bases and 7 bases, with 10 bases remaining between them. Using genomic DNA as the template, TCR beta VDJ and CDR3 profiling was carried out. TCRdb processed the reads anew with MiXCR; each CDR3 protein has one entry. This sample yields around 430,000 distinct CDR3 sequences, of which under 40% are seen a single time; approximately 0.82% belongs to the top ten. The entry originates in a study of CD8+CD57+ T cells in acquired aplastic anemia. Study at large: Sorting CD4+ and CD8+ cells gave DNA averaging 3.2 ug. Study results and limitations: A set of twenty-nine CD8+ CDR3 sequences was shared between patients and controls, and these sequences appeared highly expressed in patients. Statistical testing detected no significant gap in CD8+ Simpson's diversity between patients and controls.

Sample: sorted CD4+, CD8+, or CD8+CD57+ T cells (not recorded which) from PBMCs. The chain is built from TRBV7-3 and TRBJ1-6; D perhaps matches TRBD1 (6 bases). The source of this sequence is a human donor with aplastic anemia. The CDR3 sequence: CASSFGTLNSPLHF. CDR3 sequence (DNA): TGTGCCAGCAGCTTTGGGACACTGAATTCACCCCTCCACTTT.